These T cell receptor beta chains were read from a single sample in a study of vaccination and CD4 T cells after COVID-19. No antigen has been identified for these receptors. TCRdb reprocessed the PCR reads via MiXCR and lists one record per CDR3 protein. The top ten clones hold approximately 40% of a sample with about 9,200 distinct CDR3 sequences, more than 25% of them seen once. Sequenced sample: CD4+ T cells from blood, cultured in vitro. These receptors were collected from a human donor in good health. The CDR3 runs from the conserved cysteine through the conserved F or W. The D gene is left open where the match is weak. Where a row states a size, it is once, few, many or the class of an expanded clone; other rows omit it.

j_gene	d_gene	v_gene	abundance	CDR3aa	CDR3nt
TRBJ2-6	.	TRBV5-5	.	CASSLPTDSSGANVLTF	TGTGCCAGCAGCCTCCCGACAGACAGCTCTGGGGCCAACGTCCTGACTTTC
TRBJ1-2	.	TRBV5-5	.	CASARLALGYTF	TGTGCCAGCGCCAGGTTAGCCCTCGGCTACACCTTC
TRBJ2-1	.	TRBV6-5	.	CASSYSFLAGDIGEQFF	TGTGCCAGCAGTTACTCGTTTCTGGCGGGGGACATCGGTGAGCAGTTCTTC
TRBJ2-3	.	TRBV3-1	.	CASSLRGPTDTQYF	TGTGCCAGCAGCCTCCGGGGGCCCACAGATACGCAGTATTTT
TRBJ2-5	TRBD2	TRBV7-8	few	CASSLGEGSRETQYF	TGTGCCAGCAGCTTAGGGGAGGGAAGCAGGGAGACCCAGTACTTC
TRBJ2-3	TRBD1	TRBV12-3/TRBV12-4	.	CASSTDRGAQYF	TGTGCCAGCAGCACCGACAGGGGAGCGCAGTATTTT
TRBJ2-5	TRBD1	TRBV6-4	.	CASSDVSGTGIETQYF	TGTGCCAGCAGTGACGTCTCCGGGACAGGGATAGAGACCCAGTACTTC
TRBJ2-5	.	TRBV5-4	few	CASSLQETQYF	TGTGCCAGCAGCTTGCAAGAGACCCAGTACTTC
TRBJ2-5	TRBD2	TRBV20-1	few	CSASPAGEETQYF	TGCAGTGCTAGCCCAGCGGGGGAGGAGACCCAGTACTTC
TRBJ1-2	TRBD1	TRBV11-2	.	CASSPTVVGQPNYGYTF	TGTGCCAGCAGCCCTACGGTCGTGGGACAGCCGAACTATGGCTACACCTTC
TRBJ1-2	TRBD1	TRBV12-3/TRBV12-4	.	CASSLQGAYGYTF	TGTGCCAGCAGTTTACAGGGGGCCTATGGCTACACCTTC
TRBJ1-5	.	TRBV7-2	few	CASSLSGTSNQPQHF	TGTGCCAGCAGCTTGTCGGGGACTAGCAATCAGCCCCAGCATTTT
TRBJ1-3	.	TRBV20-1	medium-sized	CSASETANSGNTIYF	TGCAGTGCTAGTGAGACAGCTAACTCTGGAAACACCATATATTTT
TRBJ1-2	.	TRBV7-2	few	CASSKNPWPDDGYTF	TGTGCCAGCAGCAAAAACCCTTGGCCAGACGATGGCTACACCTTC
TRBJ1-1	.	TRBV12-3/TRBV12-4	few	CASSPGGVGVEAFF	TGTGCCAGCAGCCCGGGGGGGGTCGGGGTTGAAGCTTTCTTT
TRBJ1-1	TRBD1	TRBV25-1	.	CASSDQTPRTGNTEAFF	TGTGCCAGCAGTGATCAAACCCCGAGGACAGGAAACACTGAAGCTTTCTTT
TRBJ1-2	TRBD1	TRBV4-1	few	CASSQETGGYGYTF	TGCGCCAGCAGCCAAGAAACAGGGGGCTATGGCTACACCTTC
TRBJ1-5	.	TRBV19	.	CASSPPGKGNQPQHF	TGTGCCAGTAGTCCTCCGGGAAAGGGCAATCAGCCCCAGCATTTT
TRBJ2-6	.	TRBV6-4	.	CASSDSSSGANVLTF	TGTGCCAGCAGTGACTCCAGCTCTGGGGCCAACGTCCTGACTTTC
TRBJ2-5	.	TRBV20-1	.	CSARDGGAQETQYF	TGCAGTGCTAGAGATGGGGGGGCCCAAGAGACCCAGTACTTC
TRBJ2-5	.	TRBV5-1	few	CASSLGRGSRETQYF	TGCGCCAGCAGCTTGGGGCGGGGCTCAAGAGAGACCCAGTACTTC
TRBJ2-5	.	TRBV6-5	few	CASSYSRLDSGTETQYF	TGTGCCAGCAGTTACTCGAGGTTAGACTCGGGCACAGAGACCCAGTACTTC
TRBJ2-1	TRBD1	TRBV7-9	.	CASSLRPGTGSNEQFF	TGTGCCAGCAGCTTGAGACCCGGGACAGGGAGCAATGAGCAGTTCTTC
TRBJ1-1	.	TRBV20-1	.	CSATLGGGTEAFF	TGCAGTGCTACGTTGGGGGGGGGCACTGAAGCTTTCTTT
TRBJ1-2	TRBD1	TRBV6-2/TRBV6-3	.	CASRPGTGSDYGYTF	TGTGCCAGCAGACCCGGGACAGGGAGCGACTATGGCTACACCTTC
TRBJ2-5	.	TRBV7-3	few	CASSLDRGRPKETQYF	TGTGCCAGCAGCTTGGATCGAGGCAGACCAAAAGAGACCCAGTACTTC
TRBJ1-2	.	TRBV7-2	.	CASSGRGGGGYTF	TGTGCCAGCAGTGGCCGTGGGGGAGGTGGCTACACCTTC
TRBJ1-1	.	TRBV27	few	CASSFSTGGNTEAFF	TGTGCCAGCAGTTTCTCTACAGGCGGGAACACTGAAGCTTTCTTT
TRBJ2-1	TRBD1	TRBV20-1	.	CSARSPPGQGYNEQFF	TGCAGTGCTAGATCCCCACCGGGACAGGGGTACAATGAGCAGTTCTTC
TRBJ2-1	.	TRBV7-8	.	CASSLSGGSYNEQFF	TGTGCCAGCAGCTTGTCAGGGGGGTCTTACAATGAGCAGTTCTTC
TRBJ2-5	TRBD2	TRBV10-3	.	CAISESVLAGGPEYQETQYF	TGTGCCATCAGTGAGTCGGTGCTAGCGGGGGGACCGGAATACCAAGAGACCCAGTACTTC
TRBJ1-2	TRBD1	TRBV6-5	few	CASSYDHRGNYGYTF	TGTGCCAGCAGTTACGACCACAGGGGCAACTATGGCTACACCTTC
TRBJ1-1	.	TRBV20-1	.	CSAPAWYTEAFF	TGCAGTGCTCCCGCGTGGTACACTGAAGCTTTCTTT
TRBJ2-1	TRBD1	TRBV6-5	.	CTSSYSTGGGAGVYNEQFF	TGTACCAGCAGTTACTCGACAGGGGGCGGAGCGGGGGTCTACAATGAGCAGTTCTTC
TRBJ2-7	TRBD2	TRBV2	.	CASSGLGLAGEQYF	TGTGCCAGCAGCGGCCTGGGACTAGCGGGCGAGCAGTACTTC
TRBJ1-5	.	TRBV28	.	CASTQVTGQPQHF	TGTGCCAGCACCCAGGTTACCGGCCAGCCCCAGCATTTT
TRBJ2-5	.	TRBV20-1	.	CSAIYWAREETQYF	TGCAGTGCCATTTACTGGGCGAGAGAGGAGACCCAGTACTTC
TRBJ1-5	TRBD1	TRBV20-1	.	CSAGRGPGNQPQHF	TGCAGTGCTGGGAGGGGGCCTGGCAATCAGCCCCAGCATTTT
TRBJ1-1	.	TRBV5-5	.	CASSLRVTEAFF	TGTGCCAGCAGCTTGAGAGTAACTGAAGCTTTCTTT
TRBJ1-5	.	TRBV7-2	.	CASSLARNQPQHF	TGTGCCAGCAGCTTAGCCAGGAATCAGCCCCAGCATTTT